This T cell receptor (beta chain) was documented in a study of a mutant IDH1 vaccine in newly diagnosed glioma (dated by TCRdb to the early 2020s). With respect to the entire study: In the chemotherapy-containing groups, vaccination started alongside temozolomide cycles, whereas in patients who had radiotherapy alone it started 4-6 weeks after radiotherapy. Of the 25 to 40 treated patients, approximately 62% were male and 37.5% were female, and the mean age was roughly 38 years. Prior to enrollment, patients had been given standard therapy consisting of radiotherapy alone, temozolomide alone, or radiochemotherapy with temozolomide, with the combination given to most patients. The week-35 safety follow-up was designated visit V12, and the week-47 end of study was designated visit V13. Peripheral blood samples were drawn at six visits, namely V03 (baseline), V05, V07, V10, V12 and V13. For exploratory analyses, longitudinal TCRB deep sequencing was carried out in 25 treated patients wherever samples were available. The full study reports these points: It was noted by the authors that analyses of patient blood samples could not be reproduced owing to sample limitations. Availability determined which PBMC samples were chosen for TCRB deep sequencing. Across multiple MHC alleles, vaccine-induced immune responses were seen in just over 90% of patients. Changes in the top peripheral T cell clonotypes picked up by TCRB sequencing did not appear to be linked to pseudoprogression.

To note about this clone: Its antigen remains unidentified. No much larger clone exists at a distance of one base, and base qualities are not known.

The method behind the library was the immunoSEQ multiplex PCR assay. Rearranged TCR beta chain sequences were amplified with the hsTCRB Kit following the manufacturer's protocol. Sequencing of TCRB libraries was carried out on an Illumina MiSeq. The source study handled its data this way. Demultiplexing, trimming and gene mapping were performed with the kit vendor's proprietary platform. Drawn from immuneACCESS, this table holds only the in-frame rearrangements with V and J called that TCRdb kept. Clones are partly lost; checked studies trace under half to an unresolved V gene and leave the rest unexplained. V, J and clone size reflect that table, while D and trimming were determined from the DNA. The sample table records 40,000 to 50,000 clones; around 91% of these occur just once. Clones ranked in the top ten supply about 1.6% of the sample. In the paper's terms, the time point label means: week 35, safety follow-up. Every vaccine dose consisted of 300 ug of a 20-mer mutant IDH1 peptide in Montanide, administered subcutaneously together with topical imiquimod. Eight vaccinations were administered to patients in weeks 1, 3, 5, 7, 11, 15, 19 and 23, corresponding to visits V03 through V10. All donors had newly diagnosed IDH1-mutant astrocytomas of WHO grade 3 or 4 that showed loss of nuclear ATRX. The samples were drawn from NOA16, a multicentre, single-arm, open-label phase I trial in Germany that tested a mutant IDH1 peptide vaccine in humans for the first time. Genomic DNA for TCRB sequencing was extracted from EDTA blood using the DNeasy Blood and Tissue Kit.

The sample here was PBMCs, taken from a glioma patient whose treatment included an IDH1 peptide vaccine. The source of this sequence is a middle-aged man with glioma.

The CDR3 corresponds to CASSQDGVGLAGVTGELFF. The DNA sequence is as follows: TGCGCCAGCAGCCAAGATGGGGTGGGACTAGCGGGAGTCACCGGGGAGCTGTTTTTT. Here the chain combines TRBV4-3 and TRBJ2-2; 14 junctional bases match TRBD2. Trimming leaves V shorter by 0 bases and J shorter by 4 bases, with the junction holding 7 bases beyond the gene matches. CDR1 LGHNA and CDR2 YSLEER are derived from the germline V gene. From its cysteine to its phenylalanine, the CDR3 spans 19 amino acids. The sequence is cut down to CDR3 DNA, 57 bases in frame from base 1.